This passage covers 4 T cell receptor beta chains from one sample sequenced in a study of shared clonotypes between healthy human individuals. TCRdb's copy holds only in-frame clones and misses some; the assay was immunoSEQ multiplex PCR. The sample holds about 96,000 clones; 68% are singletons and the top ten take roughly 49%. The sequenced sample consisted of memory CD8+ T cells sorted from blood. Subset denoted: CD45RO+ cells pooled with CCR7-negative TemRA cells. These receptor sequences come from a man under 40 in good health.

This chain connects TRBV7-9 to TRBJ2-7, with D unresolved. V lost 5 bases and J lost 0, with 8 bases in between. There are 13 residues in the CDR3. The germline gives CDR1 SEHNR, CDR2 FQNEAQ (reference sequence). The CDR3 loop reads CASSVANSYEQYF. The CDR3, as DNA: TGTGCCAGCAGCGTGGCGAACTCCTACGAGCAGTACTTC.

Written as DNA, the CDR3 is TGCGCCAGCAGTGAAGACAGAGAGACCCAGTACTTC. Protein product: CASSEDRETQYF. The chain has TRBV10-2 and TRBJ2-5, with D perhaps TRBD1 (5 bases). The CDR3 loop spans 12 amino acids. The germline gives CDR1 WSHSY, CDR2 SAAADI. The V end lost 3 bases, the J end lost 4 bases, and 6 bases lay between the germline ends.

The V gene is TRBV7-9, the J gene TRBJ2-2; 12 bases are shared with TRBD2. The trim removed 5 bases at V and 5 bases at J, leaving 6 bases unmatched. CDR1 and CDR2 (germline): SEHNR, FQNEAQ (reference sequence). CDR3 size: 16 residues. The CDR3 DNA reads TGTGCCAGCAGCCGACTAGCGGGAGAAGGTACCGGGGAGCTGTTTTTT. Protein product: CASSRLAGEGTGELFF.

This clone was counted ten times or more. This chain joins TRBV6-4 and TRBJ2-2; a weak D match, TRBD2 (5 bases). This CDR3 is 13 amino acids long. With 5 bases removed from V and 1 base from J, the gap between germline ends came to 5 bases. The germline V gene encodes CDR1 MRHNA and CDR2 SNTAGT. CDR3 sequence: CASSSGNTGELFF. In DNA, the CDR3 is TGTGCCAGCAGTAGCGGGAACACCGGGGAGCTGTTTTTT.